The clone carrying this T cell receptor (beta chain) was seen once. Losses at the gene ends were 6 bases for V and 2 bases for J; bases not matched to a gene: 7. The CDR3 consists of 16 residues. Germline V gene data show CDR1 as KGHSH and CDR2 as LQKENI. Assay used: immunoSEQ multiplex PCR; TCRdb lists only in-frame clones, some missing. This table holds about 2,500,000 clones, 90% to 95% found once. The entry originates in a study of shared clonotypes between healthy human individuals. Study-level background: Every donor yielded three CD4 naive, three CD4 memory, two CD8 naive and one CD8 memory plate.

The TCR sequence derives from a man aged 18 to 29 in good health. The V and J genes are TRBV18 and TRBJ2-1; the match to TRBD2 covers 10 bases. Sequenced: naive CD4+ T cells sorted from blood. The subset here: CD45RA+ positively selected. The CDR3 protein is CASSQAAGGTYNEQFF. CDR3 nucleotide sequence: TGTGCCAGCTCTCAGGCAGCGGGAGGGACCTACAATGAGCAGTTCTTC.